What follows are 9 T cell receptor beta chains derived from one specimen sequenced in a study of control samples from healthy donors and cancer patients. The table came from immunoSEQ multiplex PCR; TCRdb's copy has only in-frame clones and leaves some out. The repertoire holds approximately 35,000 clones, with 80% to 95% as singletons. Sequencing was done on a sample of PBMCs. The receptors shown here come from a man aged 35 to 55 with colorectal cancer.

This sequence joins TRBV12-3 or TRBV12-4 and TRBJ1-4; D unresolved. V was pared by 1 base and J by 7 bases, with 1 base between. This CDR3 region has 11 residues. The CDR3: CASSLGEKLFF. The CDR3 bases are TGTGCCAGCAGTTTAGGTGAAAAACTGTTTTTT.

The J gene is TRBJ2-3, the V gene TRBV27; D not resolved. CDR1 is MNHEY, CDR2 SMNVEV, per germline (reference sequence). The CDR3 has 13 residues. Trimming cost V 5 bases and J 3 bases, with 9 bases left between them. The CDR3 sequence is CASSTSPTDTQYF. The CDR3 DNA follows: TGTGCCAGCAGTACTTCTCCGACAGATACGCAGTATTTT.

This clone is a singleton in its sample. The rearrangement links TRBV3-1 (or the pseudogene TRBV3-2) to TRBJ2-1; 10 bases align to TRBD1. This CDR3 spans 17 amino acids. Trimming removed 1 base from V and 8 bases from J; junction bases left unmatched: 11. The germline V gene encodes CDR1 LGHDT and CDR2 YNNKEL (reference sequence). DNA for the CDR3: TGTGCCAGCAGCCAAGCCTGGAGACAGGGGGCATTAGATGAGCAGTTCTTC. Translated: CASSQAWRQGALDEQFF.

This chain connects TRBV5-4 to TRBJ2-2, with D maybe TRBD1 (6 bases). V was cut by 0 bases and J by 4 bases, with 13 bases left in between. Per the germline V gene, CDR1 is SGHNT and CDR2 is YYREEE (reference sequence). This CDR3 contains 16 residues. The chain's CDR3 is CASSLESQGPTGELFF. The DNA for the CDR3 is TGTGCCAGCAGCTTGGAATCACAGGGCCCCACCGGGGAGCTGTTTTTT.

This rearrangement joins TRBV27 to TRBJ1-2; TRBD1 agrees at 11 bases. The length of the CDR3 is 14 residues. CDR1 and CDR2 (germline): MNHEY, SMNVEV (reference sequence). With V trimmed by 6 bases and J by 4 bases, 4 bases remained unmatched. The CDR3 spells CASRPGTGGYGYTF. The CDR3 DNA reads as TGTGCCAGCAGGCCCGGGACAGGGGGCTATGGCTACACCTTC.

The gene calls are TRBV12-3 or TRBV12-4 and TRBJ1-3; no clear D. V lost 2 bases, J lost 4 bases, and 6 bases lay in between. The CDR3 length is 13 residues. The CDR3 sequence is CASSLTYGNTIYF. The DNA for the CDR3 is TGTGCCAGCAGTTTAACCTACGGAAACACCATATATTTT.

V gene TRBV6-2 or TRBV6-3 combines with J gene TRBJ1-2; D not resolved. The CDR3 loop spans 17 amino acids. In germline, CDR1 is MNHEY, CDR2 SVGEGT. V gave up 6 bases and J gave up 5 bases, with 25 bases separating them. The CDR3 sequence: CASSPRPGRGGDYGYTF. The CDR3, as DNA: TGTGCCAGCAGCCCCCGTCCCGGGCGGGGTGGAGATTATGGCTACACCTTC.

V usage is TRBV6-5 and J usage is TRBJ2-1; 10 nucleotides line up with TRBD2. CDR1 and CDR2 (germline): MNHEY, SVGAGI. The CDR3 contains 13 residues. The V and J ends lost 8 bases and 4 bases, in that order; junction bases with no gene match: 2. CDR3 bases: TGTGCCAGCGGAGCGGGGGGGTACAATGAGCAGTTCTTC. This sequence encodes CASGAGGYNEQFF.

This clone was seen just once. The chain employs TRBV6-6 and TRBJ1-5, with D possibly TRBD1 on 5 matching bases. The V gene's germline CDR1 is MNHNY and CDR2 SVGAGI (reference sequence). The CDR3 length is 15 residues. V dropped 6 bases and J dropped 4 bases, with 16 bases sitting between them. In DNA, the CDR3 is TGTGCCAGCAGGACGCTCCGGGACCCGAATCAGCCCCAGCATTTT. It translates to CASRTLRDPNQPQHF.